The rows below give T cell receptor beta chains drawn from one sample of a study of T cell repertoires in cytomegalovirus infection. Their target antigens are unknown. TCRdb itself ran the reads through MiXCR, one entry per CDR3 protein. The table has about 27,000 distinct CDR3 sequences, under 20% seen once; the top ten hold 80% to 90%. The sample was CD8+ T cells from cultured PBMCs, taken from culture after CMV antigen stimulation. Every receptor here comes from a human donor in good health (CMV status not recorded). Some clones in this sample may be carry-over from other donors' samples. Both conserved end residues are part of each CDR3. D genes are given only for firm matches. Part of the rows lack a size; the others show once, few, many or a class for expanded clones.

TRBJ1-2 | NA | TRBV20-1 | NA | CSARATGNNYGYTF | TGCAGTGCTAGGGCAACCGGTAATAACTATGGCTACACCTTC
TRBJ2-5 | few | TRBV11-2 | TRBD1 | CASNFGTTGAEETQYF | TGTGCCAGCAACTTTGGAACTACAGGGGCAGAAGAGACCCAGTACTTC
TRBJ2-7 | few | TRBV7-6 | NA | CASSLAGQGTSYEQYF | TGTGCCAGCAGCTTAGCGGGGCAGGGGACCTCCTACGAGCAGTACTTC
TRBJ1-5 | once | TRBV20-1 | NA | CSARDRSGVFNQPQHF | TGCAGTGCTAGAGATCGAAGCGGGGTTTTCAATCAGCCCCAGCATTTT
TRBJ1-2 | few | TRBV6-1 | NA | CASSAWRGREPNYGHTF | TGTGCCAGCAGTGCGTGGAGGGGCAGGGAGCCAAACTATGGCCACACCTTC
TRBJ2-1 | NA | TRBV6-2/TRBV6-3 | NA | CASSYGPYNEQFF | TGTGCCAGCAGTTATGGTCCCTACAATGAGCAGTTCTTC
TRBJ2-1 | many | TRBV6-2/TRBV6-3 | NA | CASSYLENNEQFF | TGTGCCAGCAGTTACCTCGAGAACAATGAGCAGTTCTTC
TRBJ2-2 | NA | TRBV6-8 | NA | CASRFGTGELFF | TGTGCCAGCAGGTTTGGCACCGGGGAGCTGTTTTTT
TRBJ2-1 | few | TRBV6-2/TRBV6-3 | TRBD1 | CASRPAGTGGYNEQFF | TGTGCCAGCCGACCCGCCGGGACAGGGGGCTACAATGAGCAGTTCTTC
TRBJ2-5 | few | TRBV15 | NA | CATSRAKAGNQETQYF | TGTGCCACCAGCAGAGCTAAGGCGGGCAACCAAGAGACCCAGTACTTC
TRBJ2-1 | few | TRBV7-9 | TRBD1 | CASSPVGQSSYNEQFF | TGTGCCAGCAGCCCGGTGGGACAGAGCTCCTACAATGAGCAGTTCTTC
TRBJ2-3 | few | TRBV6-5 | NA | CASSSPGWENTQYF | TGTGCCAGCAGTTCCCCAGGTTGGGAAAATACGCAGTATTTT
TRBJ2-2 | NA | TRBV29-1 | TRBD2 | CSVSGRKDGELFF | TGCAGCGTTAGCGGGAGGAAGGACGGGGAGCTGTTTTTT
TRBJ2-7 | once | TRBV19 | NA | CASSMSASEQYF | TGTGCCAGTAGTATGTCGGCAAGCGAGCAGTACTTC
TRBJ2-5 | NA | TRBV7-8 | TRBD1 | CASSFRTGQETQYF | TGTGCCAGCAGCTTTAGGACAGGTCAAGAGACCCAGTACTTC
TRBJ1-2 | many | TRBV4-3 | NA | CASSQEGVVNGYTF | TGCGCCAGCAGCCAAGAGGGGGTAGTAAATGGCTACACCTTC
TRBJ2-2 | few | TRBV14 | NA | CASSQYPWEDTGELFF | TGTGCCAGCAGCCAATACCCCTGGGAAGACACCGGGGAGCTGTTTTTT
TRBJ1-1 | many | TRBV7-3 | NA | CASSSSDNTEAFF | TGTGCCAGCAGCTCCTCAGACAACACTGAAGCTTTCTTT
TRBJ2-1 | NA | TRBV7-2 | NA | CASSWRGQGQFF | TGTGCCAGCAGCTGGAGGGGGCAAGGGCAGTTCTTC
TRBJ2-5 | NA | TRBV20-1 | TRBD2 | CSALWAGGQETQYF | TGCAGTGCTCTCTGGGCGGGAGGGCAAGAGACCCAGTACTTC
TRBJ2-7 | NA | TRBV7-7 | NA | CASSLADGYEQYF | TGTGCCAGCAGCTTAGCAGACGGATACGAGCAGTACTTC
TRBJ1-2 | NA | TRBV6-6 | NA | CASTLSSGYGYTF | TGTGCCAGCACTCTGTCCAGCGGCTATGGCTACACCTTC
TRBJ2-3 | many | TRBV7-2 | NA | CASSLGPGSGRNTQYF | TGTGCCAGCAGCTTGGGGCCTGGGAGTGGAAGAAATACGCAGTATTTT
TRBJ1-6 | many | TRBV6-1 | NA | CASSEGLGNSPLHF | TGTGCCAGCAGTGAAGGTTTAGGGAATTCACCCCTCCACTTT
TRBJ1-5 | NA | TRBV7-8 | NA | CASSPIKRSDQPQHF | TGTGCCAGCAGCCCCATTAAGCGGTCGGATCAGCCCCAGCATTTT
TRBJ2-7 | few | TRBV12-3/TRBV12-4 | NA | CASSGTPPHYEQYF | TGTGCCAGCTCCGGGACACCGCCCCACTACGAGCAGTACTTC
TRBJ1-5 | NA | TRBV12-5 | NA | CASGLAEWSNQPQHF | TGTGCTAGTGGTTTGGCCGAGTGGAGCAATCAGCCCCAGCATTTT
TRBJ2-7 | NA | TRBV7-9 | NA | CASSLVRGFYEQYF | TGTGCCAGCAGCTTAGTTCGGGGTTTCTACGAGCAGTACTTC
TRBJ2-1 | NA | TRBV28 | NA | CASSEYEGASYNEQFF | TGTGCCAGCAGCGAGTATGAGGGTGCCTCCTACAATGAGCAGTTCTTC
TRBJ2-3 | many | TRBV7-2 | NA | CASSLNVRLNTDTQYF | TGTGCCAGCAGCTTAAACGTTCGGCTCAACACAGATACGCAGTATTTT
TRBJ2-4 | few | TRBV6-6 | NA | CATWTYTNIQYF | TGTGCCACCTGGACATATACCAACATTCAGTACTTC
TRBJ1-1 | NA | TRBV6-2/TRBV6-3 | NA | CASSYFGDTEAFF | TGTGCCAGCAGTTACTTCGGGGACACTGAAGCTTTCTTT
TRBJ2-7 | NA | TRBV7-2 | NA | CASSLEQATYEQYF | TGTGCCAGCAGCTTAGAACAGGCGACCTACGAGCAGTACTTC
TRBJ2-3 | few | TRBV7-2 | TRBD2 | CASSFPRLAGGIVDTQYF | TGTGCCAGCAGCTTTCCAAGACTAGCGGGGGGGATTGTAGATACGCAGTATTTT
TRBJ1-2 | NA | TRBV5-6 | NA | CASSLIDIPNYGYTF | TGTGCCAGCAGCTTAATCGACATACCTAACTATGGCTACACCTTC
TRBJ1-2 | few | TRBV7-9 | NA | CASSWDAVYGYTF | TGTGCCAGCAGTTGGGACGCGGTCTATGGCTACACCTTC
TRBJ2-1 | NA | TRBV19 | NA | CASSAWGEQFF | TGTGCCAGTAGCGCTTGGGGTGAGCAGTTCTTC
TRBJ1-1 | few | TRBV7-2 | NA | CASSSNPRGGRTEAFF | TGTGCCAGCAGCTCCAATCCCCGGGGAGGGCGGACTGAAGCTTTCTTT
TRBJ1-2 | NA | TRBV6-2/TRBV6-3 | TRBD1 | CASSPPSATGFDGYTF | TGTGCCAGCAGTCCTCCATCCGCGACAGGGTTTGATGGCTACACCTTC
TRBJ2-1 | few | TRBV6-2/TRBV6-3 | NA | CASSPQKGGSYYYNEQFF | TGTGCCAGCAGTCCTCAAAAGGGGGGATCCTATTACTACAATGAGCAGTTCTTC
TRBJ2-7 | NA | TRBV12-3/TRBV12-4 | NA | CASSFTVSYEQYF | TGTGCCAGCAGTTTCACGGTCTCCTACGAGCAGTACTTC
TRBJ2-7 | few | TRBV6-1 | NA | CASRDRRVHEQYF | TGTGCCAGCAGGGATCGACGGGTCCACGAGCAGTACTTC
TRBJ2-3 | few | TRBV5-6 | NA | CASSPGDSPIGKYF | TGTGCCAGCAGCCCCGGGGACTCGCCAATTGGGAAGTATTTT
TRBJ2-5 | NA | TRBV7-2 | TRBD2 | CASSLNRLASVETQYF | TGTGCCAGCAGCTTAAATCGACTAGCATCGGTAGAGACCCAGTACTTC
TRBJ2-3 | NA | TRBV12-3/TRBV12-4 | TRBD2 | CASSLGLAVDWDTQYF | TGTGCCAGCAGCCTTGGACTAGCGGTCGACTGGGATACGCAGTATTTT
TRBJ2-7 | many | TRBV7-2 | NA | CASSWAGQSSYEQYF | TGTGCCAGCAGCTGGGCGGGGCAGAGCTCCTACGAGCAGTACTTC
TRBJ1-2 | few | TRBV20-1 | TRBD1 | CSAQGQDYGYTF | TGCAGTGCCCAGGGACAGGATTATGGCTACACCTTC
TRBJ2-2 | NA | TRBV6-2/TRBV6-3 | NA | CATGTTGELFF | TGCGCGACAGGAACAACCGGGGAGCTGTTTTTT
TRBJ2-1 | few | TRBV29-1 | NA | CSVEGWTPKSLTQFF | TGCAGCGTTGAAGGATGGACTCCCAAGAGCCTCACGCAGTTCTTC
TRBJ2-2 | NA | TRBV7-8 | NA | CASSLDELVPNTGELFF | TGTGCCAGCAGCCTAGACGAACTAGTACCGAACACCGGGGAGCTGTTTTTT